A selection of T cell receptor beta chains follows, all from one sample in a study of monozygotic twins with inflammatory bowel disease. TCRdb re-called the 5' RACE reads and gives one entry per CDR3 protein, without DNA. The sample has 400,000 to 500,000 distinct CDR3 sequences. Material for sequencing was blood. All receptors derive from a human donor with ulcerative colitis or Crohn's disease, or a healthy co-twin of an affected twin (not recorded which). The CDR3 runs from the conserved cysteine through the conserved F or W. Clone sizes are given selectively: once, few, many, or a class where the clone is expanded.

size	V	J	CDR3
NA	TRBV6-2/TRBV6-3	TRBJ2-2	CASSYMPGRITGELFF
NA	TRBV6-5	TRBJ1-2	CASSYSMHGLRGYTF
NA	TRBV6-1	TRBJ2-1	CASSRKWGGLDEQFF
NA	TRBV20-1	TRBJ2-7	CSAGTGTAGYEQYF
NA	TRBV20-1	TRBJ1-5	CSARVGDNQPQHF
NA	TRBV5-1	TRBJ2-2	CASSPMSLTGGELFF
medium-sized	TRBV20-1	TRBJ2-1	CSAPSALADEQFF
NA	TRBV28	TRBJ2-1	CASSFGSLSGEQFF
NA	TRBV5-1	TRBJ2-2	CASSPGDWTGELFF
NA	TRBV29-1	TRBJ1-4	CSARDRFNEKLFF
NA	TRBV7-6	TRBJ2-7	CASSPLQGYEQYF
NA	TRBV27	TRBJ2-3	CASSLLREGADTQYF
NA	TRBV6-5	TRBJ2-5	CASSYPRQAQETQYF
NA	TRBV7-9	TRBJ2-4	CASSLEGETGDKNIQYF
NA	TRBV4-1	TRBJ2-5	CASSQDLNRVETQYF
NA	TRBV29-1	TRBJ2-1	CSMGTFVTTEQFF
NA	TRBV29-1	TRBJ2-7	CSAHKAGTGGEQYF
NA	TRBV7-6	TRBJ2-5	CASRSGASGETQYF
NA	TRBV5-1	TRBJ1-2	CASSLAGTGHWDTF
NA	TRBV6-2/TRBV6-3	TRBJ2-1	CASSYYPGGSLVDEQFF
NA	TRBV4-1	TRBJ2-2	CASSQEGATGGTGELFF
NA	TRBV3-1	TRBJ2-2	CASSQSEGIGELFF
NA	TRBV18	TRBJ1-1	CASSTLQGYDTEAFF
NA	TRBV9	TRBJ1-4	CASSNTGANEKLFF
NA	TRBV29-1	TRBJ1-5	CSVRDDHQPQHF
NA	TRBV20-1	TRBJ2-3	CSARRREGVPDTQYF
NA	TRBV20-1	TRBJ1-4	CSARDEDRGEKLFF
NA	TRBV10-1	TRBJ1-1	CASSPTSRLNTEAFF
NA	TRBV12-3/TRBV12-4	TRBJ1-6	CASTRDRVRSPLHF
NA	TRBV2	TRBJ2-1	CASRGAAGEGWGAYNEQFF
NA	TRBV6-1	TRBJ1-2	CASSRAGQSLNYGYTF
NA	TRBV7-9	TRBJ2-2	CASSHSGTNGELFF
NA	TRBV27	TRBJ1-6	CASSLVGQGSAQLHF
NA	TRBV5-4	TRBJ2-3	CASSLEGLRSDTQYF
NA	TRBV18	TRBJ1-2	CASSVRDRDYGYTF
NA	TRBV10-2	TRBJ2-3	CASSGGSGAGTDTQYF
NA	TRBV7-6	TRBJ2-7	CASSLDRGAFPHF
NA	TRBV12-3/TRBV12-4	TRBJ2-7	CASSSVGGNEQYF
NA	TRBV20-1	TRBJ2-1	CSAPSAASGTTYNEQFF
NA	TRBV10-3	TRBJ2-2	CAISIGGANTGELFF
NA	TRBV5-4	TRBJ2-2	CASSKGQPNTGELFF
NA	TRBV6-2/TRBV6-3	TRBJ2-1	CASSYSAGHNEQFF